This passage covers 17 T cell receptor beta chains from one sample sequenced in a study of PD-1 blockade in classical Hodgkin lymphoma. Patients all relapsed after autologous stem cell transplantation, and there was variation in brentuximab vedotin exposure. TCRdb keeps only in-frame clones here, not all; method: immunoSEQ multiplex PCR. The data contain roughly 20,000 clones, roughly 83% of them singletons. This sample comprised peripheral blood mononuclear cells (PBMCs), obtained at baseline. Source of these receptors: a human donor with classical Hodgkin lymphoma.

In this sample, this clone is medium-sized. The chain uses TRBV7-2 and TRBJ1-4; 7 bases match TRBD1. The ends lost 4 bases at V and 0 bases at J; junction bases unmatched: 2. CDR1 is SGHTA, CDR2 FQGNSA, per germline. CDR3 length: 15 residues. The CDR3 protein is CASSSQGATNEKLFF. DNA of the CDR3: TGTGCCAGCAGCTCCCAGGGGGCAACTAATGAAAAACTGTTTTTT.

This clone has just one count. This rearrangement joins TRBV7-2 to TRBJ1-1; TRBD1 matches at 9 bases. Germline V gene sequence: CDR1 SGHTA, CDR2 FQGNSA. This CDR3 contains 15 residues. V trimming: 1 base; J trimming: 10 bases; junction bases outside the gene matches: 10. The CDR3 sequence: CASSLGIPGQGAAFF. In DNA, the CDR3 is TGTGCCAGCAGCTTAGGGATACCGGGACAGGGAGCAGCTTTCTTT.

CDR3 sequence (DNA): TGTGCCAGCAGACCACAGGGGGCCGAGGGGACTGAAGCTTTCTTT. It specifies CASRPQGAEGTEAFF. The genes are TRBV6-6 and TRBJ1-1, with 9 bases matching TRBD1. J gave up 5 bases and V 6 bases, and 10 bases lay outside the gene matches. Germline V CDR1 and CDR2: MNHNY, SVGAGI (reference sequence). The CDR3 has 15 amino acids.

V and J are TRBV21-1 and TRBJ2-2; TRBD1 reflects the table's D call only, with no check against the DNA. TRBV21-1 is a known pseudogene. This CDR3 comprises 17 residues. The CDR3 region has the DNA TGTGCCAGCAGCAAATCACGACAGGACCCCGACACCGGGGAGCTGTTTTTT. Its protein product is CASSKSRQDPDTGELFF.

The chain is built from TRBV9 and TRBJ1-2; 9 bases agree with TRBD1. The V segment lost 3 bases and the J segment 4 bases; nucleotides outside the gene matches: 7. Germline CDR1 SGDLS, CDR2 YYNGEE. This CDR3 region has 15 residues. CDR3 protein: CASSASGTGPYGYTF. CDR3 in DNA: TGTGCCAGCAGCGCTTCCGGGACAGGGCCCTATGGCTACACCTTC.

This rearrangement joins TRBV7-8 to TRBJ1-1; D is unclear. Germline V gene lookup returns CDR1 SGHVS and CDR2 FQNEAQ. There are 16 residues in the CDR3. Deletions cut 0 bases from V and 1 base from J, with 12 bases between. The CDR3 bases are TGTGCCAGCAGCTTAGCGATTCGAGGGCAGAACACTGAAGCTTTCTTT. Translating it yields CASSLAIRGQNTEAFF.

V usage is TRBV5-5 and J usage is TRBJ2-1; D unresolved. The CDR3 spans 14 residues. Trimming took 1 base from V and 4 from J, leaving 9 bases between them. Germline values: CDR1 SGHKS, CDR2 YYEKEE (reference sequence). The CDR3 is CASSLLSVYNEQFF. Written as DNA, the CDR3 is TGTGCCAGCAGCTTGTTATCGGTATACAATGAGCAGTTCTTC.

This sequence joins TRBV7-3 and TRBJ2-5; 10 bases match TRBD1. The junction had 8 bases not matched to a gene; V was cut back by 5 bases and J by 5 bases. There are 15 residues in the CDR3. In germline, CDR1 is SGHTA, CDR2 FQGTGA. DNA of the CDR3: TGTGCCAGCAGCCCCGTGGGGACAGGGGTTGAGACCCAGTACTTC. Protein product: CASSPVGTGVETQYF. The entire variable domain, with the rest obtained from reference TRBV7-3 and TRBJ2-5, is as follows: GAGVSQTPSNKVTEKGKYVELRCDPISGHTALYWYRQSLGQGPEFLIYFQGTGAADDSGLPNDRFFAVRPEGSVSTLKIQRTERGDSAVYLCASSPVGTGVETQYFGPGTRLLVL.

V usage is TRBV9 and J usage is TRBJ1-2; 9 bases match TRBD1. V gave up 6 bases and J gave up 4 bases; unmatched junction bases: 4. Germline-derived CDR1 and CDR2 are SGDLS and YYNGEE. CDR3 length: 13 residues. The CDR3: CASTTGGAYGYTF. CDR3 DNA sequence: TGTGCCAGCACAACAGGGGGCGCCTATGGCTACACCTTC. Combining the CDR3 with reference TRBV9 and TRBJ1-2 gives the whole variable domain DSGVTQTPKHLITATGQRVTLRCSPRSGDLSVYWYQQSLDQGLQFLIQYYNGEERAKGNILERFSAQQFPDLHSELNLSSLELGDSALYFCASTTGGAYGYTFGSGTRLTVV.

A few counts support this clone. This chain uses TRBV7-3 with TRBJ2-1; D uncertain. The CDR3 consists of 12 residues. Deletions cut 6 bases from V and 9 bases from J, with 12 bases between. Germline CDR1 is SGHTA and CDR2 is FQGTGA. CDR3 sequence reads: CASRGRSPEQFF. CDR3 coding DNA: TGTGCCAGCAGAGGCAGATCCCCTGAGCAGTTCTTC. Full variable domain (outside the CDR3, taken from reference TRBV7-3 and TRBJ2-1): GAGVSQTPSNKVTEKGKYVELRCDPISGHTALYWYRQSLGQGPEFLIYFQGTGAADDSGLPNDRFFAVRPEGSVSTLKIQRTERGDSAVYLCASRGRSPEQFFGPGTRLTVL.

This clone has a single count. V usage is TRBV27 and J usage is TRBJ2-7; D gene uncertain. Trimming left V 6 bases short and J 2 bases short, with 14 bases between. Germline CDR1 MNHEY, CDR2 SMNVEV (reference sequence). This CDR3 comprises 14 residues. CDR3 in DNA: TGTGCCAGCAGGGATCCGGGTCTTACCTACGAGCAGTACTTC. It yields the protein CASRDPGLTYEQYF.

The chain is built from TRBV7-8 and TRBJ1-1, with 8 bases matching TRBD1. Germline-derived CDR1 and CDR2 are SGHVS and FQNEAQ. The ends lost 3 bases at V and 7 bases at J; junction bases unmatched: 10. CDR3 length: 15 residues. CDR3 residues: CASSLYSGGKGEAFF. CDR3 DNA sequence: TGTGCCAGCAGCTTGTACTCAGGGGGCAAAGGTGAAGCTTTCTTT. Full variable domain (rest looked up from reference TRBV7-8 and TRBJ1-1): GAGVSQSPRYKVAKRGQDVALRCDPISGHVSLFWYQQALGQGPEFLTYFQNEAQLDKSGLPSDRFFAERPEGSVSTLKIQRTQQEDSAVYLCASSLYSGGKGEAFFGQGTRLTVV.

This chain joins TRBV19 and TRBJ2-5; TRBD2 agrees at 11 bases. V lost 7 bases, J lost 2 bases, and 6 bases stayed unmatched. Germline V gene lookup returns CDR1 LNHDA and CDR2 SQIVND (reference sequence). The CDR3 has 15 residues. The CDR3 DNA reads TGTGCCAGTACCCCCGGGACTAGCGGTCAAGAGACCCAGTACTTC. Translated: CASTPGTSGQETQYF.

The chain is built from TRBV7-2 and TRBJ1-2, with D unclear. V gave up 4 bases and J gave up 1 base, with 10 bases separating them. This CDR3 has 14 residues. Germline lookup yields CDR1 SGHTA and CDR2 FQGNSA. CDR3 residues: CASSSMTSNYGYTF. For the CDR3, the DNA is TGTGCCAGCAGCTCCATGACAAGTAACTATGGCTACACCTTC.

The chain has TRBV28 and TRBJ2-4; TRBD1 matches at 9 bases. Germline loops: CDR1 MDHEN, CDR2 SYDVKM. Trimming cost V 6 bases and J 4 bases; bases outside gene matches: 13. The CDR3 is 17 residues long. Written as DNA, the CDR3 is TGTGCCAGCAGGAACCCCGGGACAGGGTACATAAAAAACATTCAGTACTTC. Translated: CASRNPGTGYIKNIQYF. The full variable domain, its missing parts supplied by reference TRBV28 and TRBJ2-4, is DVKVTQSSRYLVKRTGEKVFLECVQDMDHENMFWYRQDPGLGLRLIYFSYDVKMKEKGDIPEGYSVSREKKERFSLILESASTNQTSMYLCASRNPGTGYIKNIQYFGAGTRLSVL.

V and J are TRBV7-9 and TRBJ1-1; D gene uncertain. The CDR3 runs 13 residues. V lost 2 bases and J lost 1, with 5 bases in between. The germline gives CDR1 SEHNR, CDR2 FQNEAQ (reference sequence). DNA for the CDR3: TGTGCCAGCAGCTTAACGGGGAACACTGAAGCTTTCTTT. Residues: CASSLTGNTEAFF.

The CDR3 loop reads CASSLTLRSGELFF. Here the CDR3 DNA reads TGTGCCAGCAGTTTAACGTTACGGTCCGGGGAGCTGTTTTTT. J is TRBJ2-2 and V is TRBV27; D is ambiguous. This CDR3 comprises 14 residues. Trimming pared 2 bases from V and 6 bases from J, leaving 10 bases between. The germline V gene has CDR1 MNHEY and CDR2 SMNVEV (reference sequence).